This is a list of T cell receptor beta chains from one sample in a study of molecular identifiers for immune sequencing clone quantification. A single record per CDR3 protein comes from TCRdb applying MiXCR to the PCR reads. This table has 490,000 or so distinct CDR3 sequences, less than 30% appearing once. Sequencing was carried out using naive CD8+ T cells from blood, with Jurkat cell RNA spiked in. These receptor sequences come from a human donor in good health. Some libraries in this study had Jurkat cell RNA spiked in. Both conserved end residues are part of each CDR3. A D gene is named only where the DNA matches it firmly. The size field is filled for only some rows; it gives once, few, many or a size class.

J	D	V	length	size	CDR3	DNA
TRBJ2-3	TRBD2	TRBV5-4	15	many	CASSFSGGAGHTQYF	TGTGCCAGCAGCTTTAGCGGGGGGGCCGGACATACGCAGTATTTT
TRBJ1-2	.	TRBV5-4	14	.	CASSLWVSSNGYTF	TGTGCCAGCAGCTTATGGGTCTCGTCTAATGGCTACACCTTC
TRBJ2-5	TRBD1	TRBV7-6	15	few	CASSLSGGRRETQYF	TGTGCCAGCAGCTTATCAGGGGGCCGGAGAGAGACCCAGTACTTC
TRBJ2-1	.	TRBV3-1	16	.	CASSQDPSGLYNEQFF	TGTGCCAGCAGCCAAGATCCCAGCGGTCTCTACAATGAGCAGTTCTTC
TRBJ2-5	TRBD2	TRBV20-1	15	few	CSASPRLAGKETQYF	TGCAGTGCTTCCCCCCGGCTAGCGGGGAAAGAGACCCAGTACTTC
TRBJ2-3	TRBD2	TRBV11-2	15	few	CASSSMGGDTDTQYF	TGTGCCAGCAGCTCCATGGGGGGGGACACAGATACGCAGTATTTT
TRBJ2-7	.	TRBV5-6	14	.	CASSLSQSPYEQYF	TGTGCCAGCAGCTTAAGTCAAAGTCCCTACGAGCAGTACTTC
TRBJ2-7	TRBD2	TRBV3-1	17	few	CASSLTLAGGLSYEQYF	TGTGCCAGCAGCCTTACGCTAGCGGGGGGACTCTCCTACGAGCAGTACTTC
TRBJ2-7	.	TRBV5-3	13	once	CASSLQGVYEQSF	TGTGCCAGCAGCTTGCAGGGAGTCTACGAGCAGTCCTTC
TRBJ1-1	.	TRBV7-9	15	many	CASRHPSSDPTEAFF	TGTGCCAGCAGGCATCCGTCTTCCGACCCAACTGAAGCTTTCTTT
TRBJ2-4	.	TRBV12-3/TRBV12-4	15	many	CASPGQPLAKNIQYF	TGTGCCAGCCCCGGACAGCCTCTAGCCAAAAACATTCAGTACTTC
TRBJ2-7	.	TRBV6-6	14	.	CASSYLGQFYEQYF	TGTGCCAGCAGTTACTTAGGACAGTTCTACGAGCAGTACTTC
TRBJ2-1	.	TRBV5-6	14	.	CASSSGFSYNEQFF	TGTGCCAGCAGCTCAGGGTTCTCCTACAATGAGCAGTTCTTC
TRBJ2-7	TRBD2	TRBV14	14	few	CASSYQGGVVEQYF	TGTGCCAGCAGCTACCAGGGAGGGGTCGTAGAGCAGTACTTC
TRBJ2-3	TRBD1	TRBV30	15	many	CAWSPTGGHTDTQYF	TGTGCCTGGAGTCCCACAGGGGGCCACACAGATACGCAGTATTTT
TRBJ2-7	TRBD1	TRBV6-5	13	many	CASAPGQTYEQYF	TGTGCCAGCGCTCCGGGACAGACGTACGAGCAGTACTTC
TRBJ1-1	.	TRBV30	15	.	CAWSEGVGANTEAFF	TGTGCCTGGAGTGAGGGCGTCGGGGCTAACACTGAAGCTTTCTTT
TRBJ2-5	TRBD2	TRBV25-1	16	few	CASSEFGGARGETQYF	TGTGCCAGCAGTGAATTCGGGGGGGCCCGGGGAGAGACCCAGTACTTC
TRBJ2-7	.	TRBV29-1	13	many	CSVILWGMYEQYF	TGCAGCGTAATCCTATGGGGTATGTACGAGCAGTACTTC
TRBJ1-5	.	TRBV12-3/TRBV12-4	14	.	CASSLDVFNQPQHF	TGTGCCAGCAGTCTAGACGTGTTCAATCAGCCCCAGCATTTT
TRBJ2-1	.	TRBV7-9	15	.	CASNATSYSSNEQFF	TGTGCCAGCAACGCCACCTCATACTCTAGCAACGAGCAGTTCTTC
TRBJ2-7	.	TRBV4-3	15	many	CASSQYQGKEYEQYF	TGCGCCAGCAGCCAATATCAGGGGAAGGAATACGAGCAGTACTTC
TRBJ2-1	.	TRBV12-3/TRBV12-4	13	many	CASILDNYNEQFF	TGTGCCAGCATCCTGGACAACTACAATGAGCAGTTCTTC
TRBJ1-4	TRBD1	TRBV7-9	14	few	CASRPTGTNEKLFF	TGTGCCAGCAGGCCGACAGGGACTAATGAAAAACTGTTTTTT
TRBJ2-3	TRBD2	TRBV4-1	15	.	CASSPRAAGGGTQYF	TGCGCCAGCAGCCCTCGCGCCGCGGGAGGCGGTACGCAGTATTTT
TRBJ1-2	.	TRBV29-1	12	many	CSVDRILDGYTF	TGCAGCGTTGATAGGATTCTGGATGGCTACACCTTC
TRBJ2-7	.	TRBV25-1	13	many	CASSELGRGEQYF	TGTGCCAGCAGTGAATTGGGCCGGGGGGAGCAGTACTTC
TRBJ2-7	.	TRBV7-9	14	few	CASSPAGVAYEQYF	TGTGCCAGCAGCCCGGCCGGAGTTGCCTACGAGCAGTACTTC
TRBJ2-5	.	TRBV4-3	16	.	CASSQGTTGIWVTQYF	TGCGCCAGCAGCCAGGGCACAACAGGGATATGGGTGACCCAGTACTTC
TRBJ2-4	.	TRBV4-3	13	many	CASSQEPQNIQYF	TGCGCCAGCAGCCAAGAGCCCCAAAACATTCAGTACTTC
TRBJ1-3	TRBD1	TRBV27	17	many	CASSLTGTASALDAIYF	TGTGCCAGCAGTTTAACCGGGACAGCCAGTGCTCTGGACGCCATATATTTT
TRBJ2-7	TRBD1	TRBV9	15	.	CASSVEGTGEEQQYF	TGTGCCAGCAGCGTAGAAGGGACAGGGGAGGAGCAGCAGTACTTC
TRBJ2-5	TRBD2	TRBV27	14	few	CASSYERGEETQYF	TGTGCCAGCAGTTACGAGCGGGGGGAAGAGACCCAGTACTTC
TRBJ2-3	TRBD1	TRBV20-1	15	.	CSARSDRGLRDTQYF	TGCAGTGCTAGATCGGACAGGGGGCTCCGGGATACGCAGTATTTT
TRBJ2-3	TRBD2	TRBV7-6	14	many	CASNVAGVTDTQYF	TGTGCCAGCAACGTAGCGGGAGTCACAGATACGCAGTATTTT
TRBJ2-2	.	TRBV3-1	13	.	CASSGSNPGELFF	TGTGCCAGTTCCGGCTCCAACCCCGGGGAGCTGTTTTTT
TRBJ2-2	.	TRBV30	13	few	CAWGPWGPGELFF	TGTGCCTGGGGGCCTTGGGGGCCCGGGGAGCTGTTTTTT
TRBJ2-5	.	TRBV7-8	13	.	CASSRWGGETQYF	TGTGCCAGCAGCCGGTGGGGCGGAGAGACCCAGTACTTC
TRBJ2-4	TRBD2	TRBV25-1	15	.	CASRPILATLKIQYF	TGTGCCAGCAGACCTATACTAGCGACCTTGAAAATTCAGTACTTC
TRBJ2-7	TRBD2	TRBV5-1	13	many	CASSFASGYEQYF	TGCGCCAGCAGCTTTGCTAGCGGCTACGAGCAGTACTTC
TRBJ1-4	.	TRBV20-1	16	.	CSATDPQRATNEKLFF	TGCAGTGCTACAGACCCACAGCGTGCAACTAATGAAAAACTGTTTTTT
TRBJ1-5	TRBD1	TRBV4-1	15	few	CASSHTQGAVQPQHF	TGCGCCAGCAGCCATACACAGGGGGCGGTCCAGCCCCAGCATTTT
TRBJ1-5	.	TRBV20-1	17	many	CSARDKDDPYSNQPQHF	TGCAGTGCTAGAGATAAGGATGATCCCTATAGCAATCAGCCCCAGCATTTT
TRBJ2-7	.	TRBV27	13	many	CASSWTATYEQYF	TGTGCCAGCAGCTGGACGGCAACCTACGAGCAGTACTTC
TRBJ1-3	.	TRBV27	17	few	CASSLGKGIISGNTIYF	TGTGCCAGCAGTTTAGGTAAAGGGATTATCTCTGGAAACACCATATATTTT
TRBJ2-7	.	TRBV11-2	18	.	CASSHKQGLRAFGETPYF	TGTGCCAGCAGCCACAAACAGGGTTTGCGGGCATTTGGAGAGACCCCGTACTTC